This TCR beta chain stems from a study of T cell repertoires in cytomegalovirus infection. As for the study in general: Used in the study were CMV epitopes, some recently identified and HLA-C-restricted, others well-studied and HLA-B-restricted. General study results and limits: HLA-C-restricted CMV-specific TCR beta clonotypes prevailed in the ex vivo response. Cumulated frequencies of public TCR beta families served to identify carriers of CMV plus the relevant HLA.

TCRdb fed the reads into MiXCR, producing one record per CDR3 protein. The sample records around 750,000 distinct CDR3 sequences, around a third being singletons. With regard to this clonotype: What it recognizes is unknown. Germline is not matched at one junction end, which may reflect a read error.

This receptor was taken from a human donor in good health (CMV status not recorded). Some clones in this sample may be carry-over from other donors' samples. The specimen was cultured CD8+ T cells from PBMCs, collected from culture after CMV antigen stimulation.

The CDR3 bases are TGTGCCAGCAGCTTCGGGACAGGGAAGGTAGTGGTTTTT. This sequence encodes CASSFGTGKVVVF. The rearrangement links TRBV5-4 to TRBJ1-4; 9 bases fit TRBD1. The CDR3 has 13 amino acids. Germline CDR1 SGHNT, CDR2 YYREEE (reference sequence).